A selection of T cell receptor beta chains follows, all from one sample in a study of T cell repertoires in cytomegalovirus infection. Their antigens remain unidentified. TCRdb processed the reads anew with MiXCR; each CDR3 protein has one entry. The sample shows some 920,000 distinct CDR3 sequences, 31% of them seen only once. This specimen consisted of cultured CD8+ T cells from PBMCs, obtained from culture after CMV antigen stimulation. The source of these receptors is a human donor in good health (CMV status not recorded). Some clones in this sample may be carry-over from other donors' samples. The CDR3 runs from the conserved cysteine through the conserved F or W. A D gene is named only where the DNA matches it firmly. The size of a clone is reported for some rows only, either as once, few or many, or as a class for expanded clones.

cdr3_aa: CASSLGGLSHNEQFF; cdr3_nt: TGTGCCAGCAGTTTAGGGGGACTCTCCCACAATGAGCAGTTCTTC; d_call: -; clone_size: few; v_call: TRBV12-3/TRBV12-4; j_call: TRBJ2-1
cdr3_aa: CASSLGDRYTGELFF; cdr3_nt: TGTGCCAGCAGCTTAGGGGACAGATACACCGGGGAGCTGTTTTTT; d_call: TRBD1; clone_size: few; v_call: TRBV7-6; j_call: TRBJ2-2
cdr3_aa: CASSSSESETQYF; cdr3_nt: TGTGCCAGCAGCTCAAGCGAGTCAGAGACCCAGTACTTC; d_call: -; clone_size: -; v_call: TRBV3-1; j_call: TRBJ2-5
cdr3_aa: CASSFQEGTDTQYF; cdr3_nt: TGTGCCAGCAGCTTTCAGGAGGGAACAGATACGCAGTATTTT; d_call: -; clone_size: -; v_call: TRBV5-5; j_call: TRBJ2-3
cdr3_aa: CASSSSGTENSPLHF; cdr3_nt: TGTGCCAGCAGTTCATCCGGGACAGAGAATTCACCCCTCCACTTT; d_call: TRBD1; clone_size: -; v_call: TRBV25-1; j_call: TRBJ1-6
cdr3_aa: CASSQAKGVADAYEQYF; cdr3_nt: TGTGCCAGCAGCCAAGCTAAGGGGGTAGCGGACGCCTACGAGCAGTACTTC; d_call: -; clone_size: -; v_call: TRBV3-1; j_call: TRBJ2-7
cdr3_aa: CASNEGPHDSPLHF; cdr3_nt: TGTGCCAGCAACGAGGGACCCCACGATTCACCCCTCCACTTT; d_call: -; clone_size: -; v_call: TRBV7-8; j_call: TRBJ1-6
cdr3_aa: CASSRPIQGETRTLDYNEQFF; cdr3_nt: TGTGCCAGCAGTCGACCCATACAGGGAGAAACTAGAACGTTAGACTACAATGAGCAGTTCTTC; d_call: -; clone_size: -; v_call: TRBV6-1; j_call: TRBJ2-1
cdr3_aa: CSAADLVTSGGRTDTQYF; cdr3_nt: TGCAGTGCTGCTGACCTCGTTACTAGCGGGGGGCGCACAGATACGCAGTATTTT; d_call: TRBD2; clone_size: -; v_call: TRBV20-1; j_call: TRBJ2-3
cdr3_aa: CASSEWQGGNSEAFF; cdr3_nt: TGTGCCAGCAGTGAGTGGCAGGGGGGTAACTCTGAAGCTTTCTTT; d_call: TRBD1; clone_size: -; v_call: TRBV2; j_call: TRBJ1-1
cdr3_aa: CASRQPIANYGYTF; cdr3_nt: TGTGCCAGCAGACAGCCGATCGCTAACTATGGCTACACCTTC; d_call: -; clone_size: few; v_call: TRBV6-1; j_call: TRBJ1-2
cdr3_aa: CASSLEQGVADTQYF; cdr3_nt: TGTGCCAGCAGCTTAGAGCAGGGGGTCGCAGATACGCAGTATTTT; d_call: TRBD1; clone_size: few; v_call: TRBV7-9; j_call: TRBJ2-3
cdr3_aa: CASSYSNGDQAFF; cdr3_nt: TGTGCCAGCAGTTACTCGAACGGGGATCAAGCTTTCTTT; d_call: -; clone_size: -; v_call: TRBV6-5; j_call: TRBJ1-1
cdr3_aa: CASKGLAGGTGELFF; cdr3_nt: TGTGCCAGCAAAGGACTAGCGGGGGGTACCGGGGAGCTGTTTTTT; d_call: TRBD2; clone_size: few; v_call: TRBV7-9; j_call: TRBJ2-2
cdr3_aa: CASSSRSPNEQFF; cdr3_nt: TGTGCCAGCAGCTCCCGAAGTCCCAATGAGCAGTTCTTC; d_call: -; clone_size: -; v_call: TRBV7-6; j_call: TRBJ2-1
cdr3_aa: CASSPYSVEDRIDLGDTEAFF; cdr3_nt: TGTGCCAGCAGCCCCTATTCGGTAGAGGACAGGATAGACTTAGGAGACACTGAAGCTTTCTTT; d_call: TRBD1; clone_size: few; v_call: TRBV6-8; j_call: TRBJ1-1
cdr3_aa: CSVESQGARGYTF; cdr3_nt: TGCAGCGTTGAAAGCCAGGGGGCGCGAGGCTACACCTTC; d_call: TRBD1; clone_size: -; v_call: TRBV29-1; j_call: TRBJ1-2
cdr3_aa: CASSLAASYNEQFF; cdr3_nt: TGTGCCAGCAGCTTAGCGGCCTCCTACAATGAGCAGTTCTTC; d_call: -; clone_size: many; v_call: TRBV7-2; j_call: TRBJ2-1
cdr3_aa: CASSQDGQGGYQPQHF; cdr3_nt: TGTGCCAGCAGCCAAGATGGGCAGGGGGGATATCAGCCCCAGCATTTT; d_call: TRBD1; clone_size: -; v_call: TRBV4-2; j_call: TRBJ1-5
cdr3_aa: CASSPLPPWSRSPQERETQYF; cdr3_nt: TGTGCCAGCTCACCACTCCCGCCATGGTCCCGGAGCCCCCAGGAAAGAGAGACCCAGTACTTC; d_call: -; clone_size: few; v_call: TRBV18; j_call: TRBJ2-5
cdr3_aa: CASSSDFLGGDTQYF; cdr3_nt: TGTGCCAGCAGCTCCGACTTCCTAGGGGGAGATACGCAGTATTTT; d_call: -; clone_size: few; v_call: TRBV11-2; j_call: TRBJ2-3
cdr3_aa: CASSQNRQDTEAFF; cdr3_nt: TGCGCCAGCAGCCAAAACAGGCAGGACACTGAAGCTTTCTTT; d_call: -; clone_size: -; v_call: TRBV4-1; j_call: TRBJ1-1
cdr3_aa: CATSDGSHTEAFF; cdr3_nt: TGTGCCACCAGTGACGGGAGTCACACTGAAGCTTTCTTT; d_call: -; clone_size: -; v_call: TRBV24-1; j_call: TRBJ1-1
cdr3_aa: CASSSDYPGYEQYF; cdr3_nt: TGTGCCAGCAGCTCGGACTATCCGGGCTACGAGCAGTACTTC; d_call: -; clone_size: -; v_call: TRBV5-8; j_call: TRBJ2-7
cdr3_aa: CASSYGVFTEAFF; cdr3_nt: TGTGCCAGCAGTTACGGGGTATTCACTGAAGCTTTCTTT; d_call: -; clone_size: few; v_call: TRBV6-2/TRBV6-3; j_call: TRBJ1-1
cdr3_aa: CASREQGAQGEAFF; cdr3_nt: TGTGCCAGTCGAGAACAGGGGGCACAGGGTGAAGCTTTCTTT; d_call: TRBD1; clone_size: -; v_call: TRBV7-9; j_call: TRBJ1-1
cdr3_aa: CATSPPERNTIYF; cdr3_nt: TGTGCCACCAGCCCTCCCGAGCGGAACACCATATATTTT; d_call: -; clone_size: -; v_call: TRBV15; j_call: TRBJ1-3
cdr3_aa: CASSFEDMQYF; cdr3_nt: TGTGCCAGCAGTTTCGAAGATATGCAGTATTTT; d_call: -; clone_size: -; v_call: TRBV27; j_call: TRBJ2-3
cdr3_aa: CASRGLAPREEGTDTQYF; cdr3_nt: TGTGCCAGCAGGGGATTGGCCCCCCGGGAGGAAGGCACAGATACGCAGTATTTT; d_call: TRBD2; clone_size: -; v_call: TRBV6-6; j_call: TRBJ2-3
cdr3_aa: CASGLVIYEQGLTGELFF; cdr3_nt: TGTGCTAGTGGTTTGGTAATTTATGAACAGGGCCTCACCGGGGAGCTGTTTTTT; d_call: -; clone_size: -; v_call: TRBV12-5; j_call: TRBJ2-2
cdr3_aa: CATPSSSGTLGTEAFF; cdr3_nt: TGTGCCACCCCCAGTTCTTCAGGGACTTTGGGCACTGAAGCTTTCTTT; d_call: -; clone_size: few; v_call: TRBV2; j_call: TRBJ1-1
cdr3_aa: CASTPSGRYNEQFF; cdr3_nt: TGTGCCAGTACACCGAGCGGGAGATACAATGAGCAGTTCTTC; d_call: TRBD2; clone_size: few; v_call: TRBV19; j_call: TRBJ2-1